Given below is one T cell receptor (beta chain) in context. Each diagnosis was determined on the basis of clinical symptoms, serum thyroxine, TRAb, thyroid ultrasound and orbital computed tomography. Germline-derived CDR1 and CDR2 are SGHAT and FQNNGV. CDR3 size: 15 residues. V dropped 5 bases and J dropped 14; count of bases not matched to a gene: 14. RNA transcripts yielded amplified TCR beta CDR3 regions. In the first round, RT-PCR was carried out with HTBI primers, and a multiplex PCR formed the second round. TCRdb fed the multiplex PCR reads into MiXCR, producing one record per CDR3 protein. In the table there are roughly 1.1 million distinct CDR3 sequences, around a third of which are singletons. These data are taken from a study of Graves' ophthalmopathy and Graves' hyperthyroidism.

The chain carries TRBV11-2 and TRBJ1-6; 8 positions agree with TRBD1. Sequencing was done on a sample of peripheral blood or thyroid tissue (not recorded which). The TCR originated in an adult man with Graves' hyperthyroidism. CDR3 sequence reads: CASSTPATGGTSLHF. The CDR3 coding sequence is TGTGCCAGCAGCACGCCGGCAACAGGGGGTACCTCCCTCCACTTT.